Each of the 22 T cell receptor beta chains below was sequenced from the same sample in a study of cytomegalovirus exposure and HLA in healthy donors. PCR involved 60 Vbeta and 13 Jbeta primers. Only in-frame clones appear in the TCRdb table, and some are missing; sequencing was by immunoSEQ multiplex PCR. Of 50,000 to 55,000 clones listed, about four fifths are singletons. The sequenced sample was PBMCs. Every receptor here comes from a boy under 18 in good health and CMV-seropositive.

This chain joins TRBV7-4 and TRBJ2-1, with a tentative D call TRBD2 (6 bases). V was cut by 0 bases and J by 6 bases, with 15 bases left in between. The CDR3 is 16 amino acids. Per germline, CDR1 SGHVT and CDR2 SQSDAQ. The CDR3 reads CASSLAAGRLFNEQFF. The DNA of the CDR3 is TGTGCCAGCAGCTTAGCGGCGGGGCGATTGTTCAATGAGCAGTTCTTC.

The rearrangement links TRBV5-5 to TRBJ1-2; weak D call: TRBD1 (5 bases). V lost 0 bases to trimming and J lost 2 bases, with 14 bases between them. CDR1 is SGHKS, CDR2 YYEKEE, per germline (reference sequence). This CDR3 spans 16 amino acids. Written as DNA, the CDR3 is TGTGCCAGCAGCTTGGCCCGGAGCGGGGGAAACTATGGCTACACCTTC. This translates into CASSLARSGGNYGYTF.

CDR3 residues: CASSLGGGRTYGYTF. DNA for the CDR3: TGTGCCAGCAGTCTCGGGGGGGGGCGGACATATGGCTACACCTTC. This rearrangement joins TRBV6-5 to TRBJ1-2; TRBD1 is a possible D gene (6 bases). Germline CDR1 MNHEY, CDR2 SVGAGI. Trimming took 5 bases from V and 5 from J, leaving 18 bases between them. The CDR3 is 15 amino acids.

The V and J genes are TRBV11-2 and TRBJ2-7, with D possibly being TRBD1 (6 bases). Germline V gene data show CDR1 as SGHAT and CDR2 as FQNNGV. CDR3 length: 14 residues. V dropped 1 base and J dropped 4 bases, with 11 bases sitting between them. The CDR3 here is CASSLVGRGYEQYF. The CDR3, as DNA: TGTGCCAGCAGCTTAGTCGGCAGGGGATACGAGCAGTACTTC. The full variable domain, with the rest looked up from reference TRBV11-2 and TRBJ2-7, is EAGVAQSPRYKIIEKRQSVAFWCNPISGHATLYWYQQILGQGPKLLIQFQNNGVVDDSQLPKDRFSAERLKGVDSTLKIQPAKLEDSAVYLCASSLVGRGYEQYFGPGTRLTVT.

The rearrangement joins TRBV19 to TRBJ2-7; 12 nucleotides match TRBD1. Germline V lookup: CDR1 LNHDA, CDR2 SQIVND (reference sequence). This CDR3 spans 15 amino acids. V lost 7 bases, J lost 1 base, and 5 bases stayed unmatched. CDR3 bases: TGTGCCAGTACTCCGGGACAGGGGGCTTCCTACGAGCAGTACTTC. Translation gives CASTPGQGASYEQYF.

The count of this clone is one. This sequence joins TRBV19 and TRBJ2-3, with a weak D call TRBD2 (6 bases). The CDR3 runs 13 residues. The germline V gene encodes CDR1 LNHDA and CDR2 SQIVND (reference sequence). Trimming left V 8 bases short and J 1 base short, with 10 bases between. The CDR3 protein is CASGPGGTDTQYF. The CDR3 DNA follows: TGTGCCAGTGGACCGGGGGGCACAGATACGCAGTATTTT.

The gene calls are TRBV2 and TRBJ1-2; no reliable D call. Per the germline V gene, CDR1 is SNHLY and CDR2 is FYNNEI. This CDR3 contains 13 residues. Trimming stripped 4 bases from V and 1 base from J, with 7 bases between. CDR3 nucleotides: TGTGCCAGCAGTGTGGAGAATAACTATGGCTACACCTTC. It encodes CASSVENNYGYTF.

This rearrangement joins TRBV10-3 to TRBJ1-1, with no clear D. The CDR3 runs 16 residues. Trimming took 0 bases from V and 5 from J, leaving 16 bases between them. From germline, CDR1 is ENHRY and CDR2 SYGVKD. The CDR3 reads CAISESRRGTRTEAFF. For the CDR3, the DNA is TGTGCCATCAGTGAGTCCCGCCGGGGTACCCGGACTGAAGCTTTCTTT.

The chain uses TRBV27 and TRBJ1-4; 10 bases map to TRBD1. Germline trimming cut 5 bases from V and 6 bases from J; bases unmatched to any gene: 3. The CDR3 contains 14 residues. Germline CDR1 and CDR2: MNHEY and SMNVEV (reference sequence). The CDR3 DNA is TGTGCCAGCAGTCCTGGGACAGGGGATGAAAAACTGTTTTTT. Amino acids: CASSPGTGDEKLFF.

The rearrangement links TRBV19 to TRBJ1-4; D unresolved. Germline V lookup: CDR1 LNHDA, CDR2 SQIVND (reference sequence). The length of the CDR3 is 13 residues. V was trimmed by 8 bases and J by 7 bases, leaving 14 bases between them. The CDR3 DNA sequence: TGTGCCAGTGAGCGGCCAGGTGGTGAAAAACTGTTTTTT. Translating gives CASERPGGEKLFF.

CDR3 nucleotides: TGTGCCAGCACCCCGACAGGGGTGAACTATGGCTACACCTTC. It is translated as CASTPTGVNYGYTF. The chain couples TRBV6-1 to TRBJ1-2; 8 nucleotides align to TRBD1. Germline assignment: CDR1 MNHNS and CDR2 SASEGT. V lost 7 bases to trimming and J lost 2 bases; unmatched junction nucleotides: 6. The CDR3 sequence is 14 residues long.

The genes are TRBV27 and TRBJ2-1; 9 bases match TRBD2. This CDR3 is built from 15 residues. J gave up 5 bases and V 2 bases, and 4 bases lay outside the gene matches. Looked up from germline, CDR1 is MNHEY and CDR2 is SMNVEV (reference sequence). The CDR3 region has the DNA TGTGCCAGCAGTTTAGGAGCTAGCGGGAACAATGAGCAGTTCTTC. Translation gives CASSLGASGNNEQFF.

J is TRBJ1-5 and V is TRBV19, with D uncertain. This CDR3 is 16 amino acids long. The V end was cut by 2 bases, the J end by 0 bases, with 11 bases between. The germline V gene has CDR1 LNHDA and CDR2 SQIVND (reference sequence). This chain's CDR3 is CASSITGSYSNQPQHF. The CDR3 DNA reads TGTGCCAGTAGTATAACCGGGTCCTATAGCAATCAGCCCCAGCATTTT.

A single count supports this clone. The rearrangement links TRBV2 to TRBJ1-2; D unclear. The V end lost 6 bases, the J end lost 3 bases, and 14 bases lay between the germline ends. This CDR3 contains 14 residues. Germline CDR1 is SNHLY and CDR2 is FYNNEI. The DNA for the CDR3 is TGTGCCAGCAGACGAGGATCTGATGACTATGGCTACACCTTC. Its protein is CASRRGSDDYGYTF.

This chain connects TRBV5-6 to TRBJ2-5; 8 bases agree with TRBD1. This CDR3 region has 15 residues. The V segment lost 5 bases and the J segment 4 bases; nucleotides outside the gene matches: 10. Germline V gene sequence: CDR1 SGHDT, CDR2 YYEEEE. Here the CDR3 reads CASSDRGFDTETQYF. CDR3 DNA: TGTGCCAGCAGTGACAGGGGTTTTGATACAGAGACCCAGTACTTC.

The chain couples TRBV25-1 to TRBJ2-7; TRBD1 matches at 7 bases. CDR3 size: 15 residues. V lost 2 bases, J lost 3 bases, and 7 bases stayed unmatched. CDR1 is MGHDK, CDR2 SYGVNS, per germline. Written as DNA, the CDR3 is TGTGCCAGCAGTGAACCTGGGACAGATCTCTACGAGCAGTACTTC. Translating gives CASSEPGTDLYEQYF.

The chain carries TRBV9 and TRBJ2-3; D may be TRBD2 (7 bases). CDR3 length equals 15 residues. Between the trimmed V and J ends, which lost 0 bases and 5 bases, there was a span of 13 bases. Germline CDR1 SGDLS, CDR2 YYNGEE. The CDR3 spells CASSVAGGRQDTQYF. CDR3 DNA sequence: TGTGCCAGCAGCGTAGCGGGGGGCCGCCAAGATACGCAGTATTTT.

CDR3 nucleotides: TGTGCCAGCAGCTTGGTTCTCCAGGCCGACAGGTTGAACACTGAAGCTTTCTTT. It encodes CASSLVLQADRLNTEAFF. V gene TRBV5-4 combines with J gene TRBJ1-1; a weak D match, TRBD1 (6 bases). V lost 0 bases, J lost 0 bases, and 18 bases lay in between. CDR3 length: 18 amino acids. CDR1 is SGHNT, CDR2 YYREEE, per germline (reference sequence).

The gene calls are TRBV5-1 and TRBJ2-7, with no clear D. The CDR3 length is 13 residues. With 6 bases removed from V and 2 bases from J, the gap between germline ends came to 12 bases. Germline values: CDR1 SGHRS, CDR2 YFSETQ. The CDR3 here is CASTSTFAYEQYF. CDR3 nucleotides: TGCGCCAGCACCTCCACTTTCGCCTACGAGCAGTACTTC.

This rearrangement joins TRBV2 to TRBJ2-2, with a possible D match to TRBD1 (6 bases). The CDR3 is 14 residues long. Trimming removed 7 bases at V and 5 bases at J, with 14 bases between. CDR1 and CDR2 (germline): SNHLY, FYNNEI. The CDR3, as DNA: TGTGCCAGCAATTACAGGGCCGGAACCGGGGAGCTGTTTTTT. It translates to CASNYRAGTGELFF.

The chain combines TRBV6-1 with TRBJ1-4; D may be TRBD1 (6 bases). Deletions cut 6 bases from V and 5 bases from J, with 13 bases between. CDR3 length equals 14 residues. Germline CDR1 is MNHNS and CDR2 is SASEGT. DNA of the CDR3: TGTGCCAGCAGCTTACCCCAGGGGAATGAAAAACTGTTTTTT. As protein: CASSLPQGNEKLFF.

This clone has more than one count but fewer than ten. The V call is TRBV6-5, the J call TRBJ1-6, with a weak D call TRBD1 (5 bases). V was trimmed by 6 bases and J by 9 bases, leaving 18 bases between them. This CDR3 comprises 15 residues. Germline-derived CDR1 and CDR2 are MNHEY and SVGAGI. CDR3 DNA sequence: TGTGCCAGCAGCTCCTGGGGGGGGGTTGGTTCACCCCTCCACTTT. It specifies CASSSWGGVGSPLHF.